Detailed here is one T cell receptor (beta chain). The sample holds other DNA sequences that translate to the same CDR3. Profiling relied on immunoSEQ multiplex PCR, and the TCRdb table lists in-frame clones only, not all of them. There are around 330,000 clones in the sample; around 85% occur only once, and under 2% lies in the top ten. Cohorts were determined from participant-reported clinical history. A PCR-confirmed or clinician-diagnosed COVID-19 case had contacted exposed participants within 2 weeks of entry. These data come from a study of blood T cell repertoires in COVID-19. Study in general: The study drew acute and convalescent COVID-19 samples from the United States, Italy and Spain.

This CDR3 spans 13 amino acids. Germline assignment: CDR1 LNHDA and CDR2 SQIVND (reference sequence). The ends lost 6 bases at V and 4 bases at J; junction bases unmatched: 3. The chain is built from TRBV19 and TRBJ1-2, with TRBD1 identical over 9 bases. The sequencing input was PBMCs or T cells enriched from blood (not recorded which). The origin of this receptor is a woman in her twenties or thirties who had been exposed to COVID-19. CDR3: CASRDRGSYGYTF. The CDR3 coding sequence is TGTGCCAGTAGGGACAGGGGAAGCTATGGCTACACCTTC.